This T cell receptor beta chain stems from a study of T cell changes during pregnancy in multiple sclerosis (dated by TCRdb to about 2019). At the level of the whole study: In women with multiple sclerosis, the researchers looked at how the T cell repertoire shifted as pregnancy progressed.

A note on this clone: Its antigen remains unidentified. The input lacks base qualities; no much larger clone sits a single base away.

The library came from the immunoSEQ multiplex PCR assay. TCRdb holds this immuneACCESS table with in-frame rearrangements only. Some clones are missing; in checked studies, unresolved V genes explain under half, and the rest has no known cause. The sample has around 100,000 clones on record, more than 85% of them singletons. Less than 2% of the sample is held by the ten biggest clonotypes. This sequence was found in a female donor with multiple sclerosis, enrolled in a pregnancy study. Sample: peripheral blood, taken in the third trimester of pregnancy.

The DNA is TGCGCCAGCAGTGAGCTGACAGGGGAAAACATTCAGTACTTC. The translation is CASSELTGENIQYF. The chain was built from TRBV10-2 and TRBJ2-4; TRBD1 matches 8 bases in the middle. From cysteine to phenylalanine, the CDR3 is 14 amino acids long. Only CDR3 DNA is held: 42 bases, read in frame from base 1. For this chain, trimming is 2 bases at the V end and 5 bases at the J end, and the number of junction bases without a gene match is 2. From a lookup of the germline V gene, CDR1 and CDR2 are WSHSY and SAAADI.